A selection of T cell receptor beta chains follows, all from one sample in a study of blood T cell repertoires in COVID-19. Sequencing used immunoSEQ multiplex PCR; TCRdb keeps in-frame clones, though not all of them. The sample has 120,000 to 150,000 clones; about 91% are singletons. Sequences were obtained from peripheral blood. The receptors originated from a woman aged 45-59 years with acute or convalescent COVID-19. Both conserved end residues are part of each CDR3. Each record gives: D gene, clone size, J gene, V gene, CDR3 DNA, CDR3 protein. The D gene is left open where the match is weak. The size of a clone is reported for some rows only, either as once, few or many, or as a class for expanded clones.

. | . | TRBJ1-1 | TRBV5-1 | TGCGCCAGCAGCTTGGACTCCAGGGACACTGAAGCTTTCTTT | CASSLDSRDTEAFF
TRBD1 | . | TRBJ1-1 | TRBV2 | TGTGCCAGCAGTCAAGGGGACAGGGGGGTTGGAGCTTTCTTT | CASSQGDRGVGAFF
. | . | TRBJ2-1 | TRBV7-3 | TGTGCCAGCAGCTTTAGCGGTTTCTCCTACAATGAGCAGTTCTTC | CASSFSGFSYNEQFF
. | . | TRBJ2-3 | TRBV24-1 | TGTGCCACCAGTGAGTACAGAAGCACAGATACGCAGTATTTT | CATSEYRSTDTQYF
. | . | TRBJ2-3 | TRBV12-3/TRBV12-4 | TGTGCCAGCAGTTTAGCTGGCAGGGGATGCTTTTTT | CASSLAGRGCFF
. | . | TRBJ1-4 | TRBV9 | TGTGCCAGCAGCCTGACTATGGAGGCTTGGGAAAAACTGTTTTTT | CASSLTMEAWEKLFF
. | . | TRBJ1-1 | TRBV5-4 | TGTGCCAGCAGCGCCTTGGCAGGGGACACTGAAGCTTTCTTT | CASSALAGDTEAFF
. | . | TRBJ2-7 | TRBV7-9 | TGTGCCAGCAGCACCCCGGCGGGCTACGAGCAGTACTTC | CASSTPAGYEQYF
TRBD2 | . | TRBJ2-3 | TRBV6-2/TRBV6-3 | TGTGCCAGCAGTTACGGGGGACTAGCAGTCGATACGCAGTATTTT | CASSYGGLAVDTQYF
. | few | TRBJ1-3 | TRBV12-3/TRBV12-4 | TGTGCCACCAAAGCCTCTGGAAACACCATATATTTT | CATKASGNTIYF
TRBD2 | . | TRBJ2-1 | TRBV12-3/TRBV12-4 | TGTGCCAGCAGGCGACTAGCGGGAGAAAAACAGTTCTTC | CASRRLAGEKQFF